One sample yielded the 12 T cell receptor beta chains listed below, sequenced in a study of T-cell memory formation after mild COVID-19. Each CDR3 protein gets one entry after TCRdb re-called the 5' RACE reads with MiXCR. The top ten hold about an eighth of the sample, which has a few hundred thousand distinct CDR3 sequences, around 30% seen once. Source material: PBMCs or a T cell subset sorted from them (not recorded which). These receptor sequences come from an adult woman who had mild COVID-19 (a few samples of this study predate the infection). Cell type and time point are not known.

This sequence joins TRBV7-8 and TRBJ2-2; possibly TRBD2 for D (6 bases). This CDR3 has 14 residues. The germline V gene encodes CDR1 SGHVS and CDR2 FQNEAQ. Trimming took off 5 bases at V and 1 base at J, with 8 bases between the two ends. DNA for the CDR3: TGTGCCAGCAGCCGAGCGGGGAACACCGGGGAGCTGTTTTTT. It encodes CASSRAGNTGELFF.

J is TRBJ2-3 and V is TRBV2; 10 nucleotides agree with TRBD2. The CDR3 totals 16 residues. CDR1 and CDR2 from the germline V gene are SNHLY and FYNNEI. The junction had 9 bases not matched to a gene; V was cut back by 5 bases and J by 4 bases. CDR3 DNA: TGTGCCAGCAGTAGTCGTCTAGCGGGGGTCGCAGATACGCAGTATTTT. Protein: CASSSRLAGVADTQYF.

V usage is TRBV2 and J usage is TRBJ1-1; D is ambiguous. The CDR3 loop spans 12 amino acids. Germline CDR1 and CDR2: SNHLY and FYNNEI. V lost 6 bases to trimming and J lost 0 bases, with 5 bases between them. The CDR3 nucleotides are TGTGCCAGCAGGTATATGAACACTGAAGCTTTCTTT. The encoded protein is CASRYMNTEAFF.

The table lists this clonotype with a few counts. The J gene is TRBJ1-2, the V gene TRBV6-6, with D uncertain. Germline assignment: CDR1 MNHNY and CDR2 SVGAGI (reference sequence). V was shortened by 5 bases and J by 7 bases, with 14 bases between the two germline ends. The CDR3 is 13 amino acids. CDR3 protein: CASSTISGSGYTF. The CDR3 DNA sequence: TGTGCCAGCAGTACCATTTCGGGAAGTGGCTACACCTTC.

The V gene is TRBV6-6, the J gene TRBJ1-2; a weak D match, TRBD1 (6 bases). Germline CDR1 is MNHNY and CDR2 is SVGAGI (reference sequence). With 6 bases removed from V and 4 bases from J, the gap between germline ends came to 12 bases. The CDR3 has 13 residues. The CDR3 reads CASSPQGSYGYTF. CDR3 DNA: TGTGCCAGCAGCCCCCAGGGGTCCTATGGCTACACCTTC.

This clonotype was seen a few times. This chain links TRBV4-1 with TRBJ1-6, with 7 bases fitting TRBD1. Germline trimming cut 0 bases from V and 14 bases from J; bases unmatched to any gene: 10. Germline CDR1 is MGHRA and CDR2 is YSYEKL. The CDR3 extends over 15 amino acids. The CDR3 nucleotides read TGCGCCAGCAGCCAAGATACCCCGACAGGGACATCCCTCCACTTT. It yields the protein CASSQDTPTGTSLHF.

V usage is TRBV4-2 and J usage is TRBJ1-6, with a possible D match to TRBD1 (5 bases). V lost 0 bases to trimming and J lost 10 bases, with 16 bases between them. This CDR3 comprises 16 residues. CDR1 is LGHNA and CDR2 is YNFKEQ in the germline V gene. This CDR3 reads CASSQDGGVGGSPLHF. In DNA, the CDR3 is TGTGCCAGCAGCCAAGATGGGGGGGTAGGAGGATCACCCCTCCACTTT.

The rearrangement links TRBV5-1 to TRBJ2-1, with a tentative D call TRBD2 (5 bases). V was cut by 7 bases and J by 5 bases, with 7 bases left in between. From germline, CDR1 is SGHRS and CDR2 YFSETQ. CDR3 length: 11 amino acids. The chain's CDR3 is CASGEHNEQFF. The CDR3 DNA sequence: TGCGCCAGCGGGGAGCACAATGAGCAGTTCTTC.

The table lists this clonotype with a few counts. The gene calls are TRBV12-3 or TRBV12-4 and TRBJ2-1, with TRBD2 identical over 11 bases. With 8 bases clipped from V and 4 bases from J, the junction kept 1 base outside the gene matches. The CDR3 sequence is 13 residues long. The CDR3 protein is CASASGRYNEQFF. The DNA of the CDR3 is TGTGCCAGCGCTAGCGGGAGGTACAATGAGCAGTTCTTC.

This chain's CDR3 is CASSLFRTIVREQYF. For the CDR3, the DNA is TGTGCCAGCAGCTTGTTTAGGACTATCGTCCGCGAGCAGTACTTC. This chain joins TRBV11-3 and TRBJ2-7; D is possibly TRBD2 (6 bases). With 3 bases removed from V and 6 bases from J, the gap between germline ends came to 18 bases. The CDR3 length is 15 residues. Per germline, CDR1 SGHNT and CDR2 YENEEA.

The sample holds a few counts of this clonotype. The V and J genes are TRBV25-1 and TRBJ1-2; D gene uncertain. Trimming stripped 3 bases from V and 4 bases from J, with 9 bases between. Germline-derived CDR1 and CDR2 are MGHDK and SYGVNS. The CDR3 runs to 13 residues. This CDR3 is CASSDFAGYGYTF. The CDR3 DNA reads TGTGCCAGCAGTGATTTCGCAGGCTATGGCTACACCTTC.

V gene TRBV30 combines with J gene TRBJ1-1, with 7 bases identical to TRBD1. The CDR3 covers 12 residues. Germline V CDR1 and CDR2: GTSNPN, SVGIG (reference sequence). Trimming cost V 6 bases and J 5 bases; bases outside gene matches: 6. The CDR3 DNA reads TGTGCCTGTGGACAGGCGTGGACTGAAGCTTTCTTT. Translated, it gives CACGQAWTEAFF.